The source of this T cell receptor (beta chain) is a study of beta chain features in type 1 diabetes. This clone was seen once. The authors reverse transcribed all of the isolated RNA, so sequencing captured expressed TCRB transcripts. The protocol was immunoSEQ multiplex PCR, while the TCRdb copy is restricted to in-frame clones and leaves out a portion. The repertoire has about 620,000 clones, around 15% of them found once; the top ten carry about 0.097%. The CDR3 extends over 14 amino acids. V lost 0 bases, J lost 7 bases, and 13 bases lay in between. Looked up from germline, CDR1 is MGHRA and CDR2 is YSYEKL.

The sample taken for sequencing was naive CD4+ T cells from blood. The TCR originated in a man aged 18 to 35 in good health. The chain employs TRBV4-1 and TRBJ2-7; the D gene could be TRBD1 or TRBD2 (6 bases each). The chain's CDR3 is CASSQEARGREQYF. For the CDR3, the DNA is TGCGCCAGCAGCCAAGAGGCACGGGGGCGAGAGCAGTACTTC.